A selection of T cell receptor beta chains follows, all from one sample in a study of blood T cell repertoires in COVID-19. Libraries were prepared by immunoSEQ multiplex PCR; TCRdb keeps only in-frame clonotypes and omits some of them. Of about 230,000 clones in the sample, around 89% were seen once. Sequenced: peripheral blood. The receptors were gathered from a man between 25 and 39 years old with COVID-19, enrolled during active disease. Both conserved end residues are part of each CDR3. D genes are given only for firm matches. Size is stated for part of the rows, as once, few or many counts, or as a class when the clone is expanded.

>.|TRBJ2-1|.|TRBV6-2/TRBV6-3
CASSYGGEGYNEQFF
TGTGCCAGCAGTTATGGAGGCGAGGGTTACAATGAGCAGTTCTTC
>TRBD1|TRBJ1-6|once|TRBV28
CASNRQGALSPLHF
TGTGCCAGCAACCGACAGGGGGCCCTTTCACCCCTCCACTTT
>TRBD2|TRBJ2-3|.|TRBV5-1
CASATNSGSTDTQYF
TGCGCCAGCGCGACGAATAGCGGGAGCACAGATACGCAGTATTTT
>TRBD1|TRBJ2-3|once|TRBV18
CASSPPWTGKDTQYF
TGTGCCAGCTCACCGCCCTGGACAGGAAAAGATACGCAGTATTTT
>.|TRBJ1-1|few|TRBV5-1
CASSPQSGNTEAFF
TGCGCCAGCAGCCCACAGAGTGGGAACACTGAAGCTTTCTTT
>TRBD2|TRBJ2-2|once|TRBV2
CASSREAGVGGELFF
TGTGCCAGCAGTCGTGAAGCGGGAGTGGGCGGGGAGCTGTTTTTT
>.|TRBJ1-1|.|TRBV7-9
CASSLLQGNTEAFF
TGTGCCAGCAGCTTGCTACAGGGGAACACTGAAGCTTTCTTT
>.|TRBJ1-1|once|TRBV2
CASRGGRIPFF
TGTGCCAGCCGGGGGGGGCGCATTCCTTTCTTT
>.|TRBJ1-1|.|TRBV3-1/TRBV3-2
CASSQEGAGGTEAFF
TGTGCCAGCAGCCAAGAAGGGGCTGGAGGGACTGAAGCTTTCTTT
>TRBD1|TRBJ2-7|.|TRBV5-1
CASSPAGTASYEQYF
TGCGCCAGCAGCCCCGCCGGGACAGCATCCTACGAGCAGTACTTC
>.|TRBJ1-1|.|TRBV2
CASRPKEGNTEAFF
TGTGCCAGCCGACCGAAGGAGGGGAACACTGAAGCTTTCTTT
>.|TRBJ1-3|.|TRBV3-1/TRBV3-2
CASSQAAFLSSGNTIYF
TGTGCCAGCAGCCAAGCTGCGTTCTTATCCTCTGGAAACACCATATATTTT
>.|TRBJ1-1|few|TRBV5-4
CASRAPGGGNTEAFF
TGTGCCAGCAGAGCGCCGGGGGGTGGTAACACTGAAGCTTTCTTT
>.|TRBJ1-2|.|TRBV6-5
CASKQGQSYGYTF
TGTGCCAGCAAACAAGGACAGAGCTATGGCTACACCTTC
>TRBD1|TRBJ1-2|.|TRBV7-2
CASRPGQGGGYTF
TGTGCCAGCAGACCTGGACAGGGGGGCGGCTACACCTTC
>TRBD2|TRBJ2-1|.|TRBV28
CASRDSGDYNEQFF
TGTGCCAGCAGGGATAGCGGGGATTACAATGAGCAGTTCTTC
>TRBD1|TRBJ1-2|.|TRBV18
CASSPSDRGDYGYTF
TGTGCCAGCTCACCATCCGACAGGGGTGACTATGGCTACACCTTC
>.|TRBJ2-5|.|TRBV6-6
CAGSAGQETQYF
TGTGCCGGGTCCGCGGGTCAGGAGACCCAGTACTTC
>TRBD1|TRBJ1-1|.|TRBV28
CASSPRTGNTEAFF
TGTGCCAGCAGTCCCCGGACAGGGAACACTGAAGCTTTCTTT
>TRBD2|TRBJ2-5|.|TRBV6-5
CASRGLAVETQYF
TGTGCCAGCAGAGGACTAGCGGTGGAGACCCAGTACTTC
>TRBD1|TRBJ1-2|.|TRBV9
CASSPGTGGRGGYGYTF
TGTGCCAGCAGCCCCGGGACAGGGGGCAGGGGAGGTTATGGCTACACCTTC
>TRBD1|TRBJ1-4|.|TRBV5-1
CASSGGTGGNEKLFF
TGCGCCAGCAGCGGTGGGACAGGGGGCAATGAAAAACTGTTTTTT
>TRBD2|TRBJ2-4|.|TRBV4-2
CASTRGLAGEVGNIQYF
TGTGCCAGCACCAGGGGACTAGCGGGAGAGGTTGGAAACATTCAGTACTTC
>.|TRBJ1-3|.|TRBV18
CASFTGSGNTIYF
TGTGCCAGCTTCACGGGGTCTGGAAACACCATATATTTT